This TCR beta chain was found in a study of cytomegalovirus exposure and HLA in healthy donors. Notes on the study in general: In a later analysis, at a false discovery rate of 0.05, 16,951 TCR beta sequences matched HLA alleles.

The V gene's germline CDR1 is MGHRA and CDR2 YSYEKL. CDR3 length: 16 amino acids. V lost 1 base and J lost 4, with 16 bases in between. A word on this clone: The antigen remains unidentified.

The study ran its PCR with 60 Vbeta and 13 Jbeta primers. The assay was immunoSEQ multiplex PCR, and TCRdb's table has in-frame clones only and misses some. Among over 90,000 clones, approximately 76% were seen once, and the ten largest hold 19%. V gene TRBV4-1 combines with J gene TRBJ1-1, with D maybe TRBD1 (5 bases). Sequenced sample: PBMCs. The clonotype comes from a woman aged 60-75 years in good health and CMV-seropositive. This CDR3 is CASSQGGRALFTEAFF. The CDR3 DNA is TGCGCCAGCAGCCAAGGGGGGAGGGCTCTCTTCACTGAAGCTTTCTTT.